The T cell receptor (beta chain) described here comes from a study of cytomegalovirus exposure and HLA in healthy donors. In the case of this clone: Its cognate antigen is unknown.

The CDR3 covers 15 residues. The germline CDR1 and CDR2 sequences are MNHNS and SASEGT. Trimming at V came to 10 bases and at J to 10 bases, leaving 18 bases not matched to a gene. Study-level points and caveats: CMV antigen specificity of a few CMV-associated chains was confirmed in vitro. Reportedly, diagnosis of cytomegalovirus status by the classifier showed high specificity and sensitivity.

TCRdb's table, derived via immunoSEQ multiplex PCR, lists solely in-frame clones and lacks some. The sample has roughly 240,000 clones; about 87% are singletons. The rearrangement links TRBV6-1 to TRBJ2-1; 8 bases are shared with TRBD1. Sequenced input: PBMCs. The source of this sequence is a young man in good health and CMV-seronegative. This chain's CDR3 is CATDRGGAVIREQFF. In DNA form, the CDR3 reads TGTGCCACCGACAGGGGAGGCGCCGTTATACGGGAGCAGTTCTTC.